Each of the 9 T cell receptor beta chains below was sequenced from the same sample in a study of blood T cell repertoires in COVID-19. Data came from immunoSEQ multiplex PCR; TCRdb stores just in-frame clones and leaves some out. The repertoire holds some 100,000 clones, with about 80% as singletons. The specimen was peripheral blood. All receptors derive from a woman in her fifties or sixties with acute or convalescent COVID-19.

This rearrangement joins TRBV27 to TRBJ1-4; D gene uncertain. This CDR3 contains 13 residues. Trimming cost V 3 bases and J 7 bases, with 9 bases left between them. Per germline, CDR1 MNHEY and CDR2 SMNVEV (reference sequence). CDR3 protein: CASSFWGAEKLFF. As DNA, the CDR3 is TGTGCCAGCAGTTTCTGGGGAGCTGAAAAACTGTTTTTT.

In its sample, this clone was seen a few times. This chain joins TRBV19 and TRBJ1-3; D possibly corresponds to TRBD1 (5 bases). V lost 3 bases and J lost 2, with 8 bases in between. Per the germline V gene, CDR1 is LNHDA and CDR2 is SQIVND (reference sequence). The CDR3 loop spans 14 amino acids. CDR3 in DNA: TGTGCCAGTAGTATCGGGGGACCTGGAAACACCATATATTTT. It encodes CASSIGGPGNTIYF.

The chain uses TRBV25-1 and TRBJ2-2; TRBD2 is a possible D gene (6 bases). Germline V gives CDR1 MGHDK, CDR2 SYGVNS. The CDR3 totals 13 residues. V dropped 6 bases and J dropped 5 bases, with 10 bases sitting between them. For the CDR3, the DNA is TGTGCCAGCAGCTTTAGCGGAACCGGGGAGCTGTTTTTT. Translated: CASSFSGTGELFF.

The chain is built from TRBV10-3 and TRBJ1-1; unclear D gene. CDR3 length: 13 residues. V lost 8 bases and J lost 3, with 13 bases in between. Germline values: CDR1 ENHRY, CDR2 SYGVKD. The CDR3 DNA sequence: TGTGCCATCTCCGTTCGGGAGGACACTGAAGCTTTCTTT. This codes for CAISVREDTEAFF.

The V and J genes are TRBV3-1 (or the pseudogene TRBV3-2) and TRBJ1-1, with D maybe TRBD1 (6 bases). CDR1 and CDR2 from the germline V gene are LGHDT and YNNKEL (reference sequence). V was trimmed by 4 bases and J by 2 bases, leaving 11 bases between them. The CDR3 totals 14 residues. The CDR3 nucleotides are TGTGCCAGCAGCCTACAGGGCGGAAACACTGAAGCTTTCTTT. This gives the protein CASSLQGGNTEAFF.

The chain employs TRBV21-1 and TRBJ2-7; TRBD2 is taken as the D call from the table, unchecked against the DNA. TRBV21-1 has pseudogene status. This CDR3 is 16 amino acids long. CDR3 loop: CASSKERGSPHHEQYF. The CDR3 nucleotides read TGTGCCAGCAGCAAAGAGCGAGGGTCACCCCATCACGAGCAGTACTTC.

The chain combines TRBV6-5 with TRBJ1-1, with 8 bases matching TRBD1. Germline V gives CDR1 MNHEY, CDR2 SVGAGI. The CDR3 has 15 residues. The trim removed 3 bases at V and 4 bases at J, leaving 7 bases unmatched. The CDR3 DNA is TGTGCCAGCAGTTATGGGGACAGGAAAGGCACTGAAGCTTTCTTT. This gives the protein CASSYGDRKGTEAFF.

CDR3 region: CASSESRAGGETQYF. CDR3 DNA: TGTGCCAGCAGTGAATCCCGGGCAGGAGGGGAGACCCAGTACTTC. The chain carries TRBV25-1 and TRBJ2-5; D is possibly TRBD2 (6 bases). The CDR3 loop spans 15 amino acids. Between the trimmed V and J ends, which lost 1 base and 5 bases, there was a span of 14 bases. CDR1 is MGHDK, CDR2 SYGVNS, per germline. Complete variable domain (other parts from reference TRBV25-1 and TRBJ2-5): EADIYQTPRYLVIGTGKKITLECSQTMGHDKMYWYQQDPGMELHLIHYSYGVNSTEKGDLSSESTVSRIRTEHFPLTLESARPSHTSQYLCASSESRAGGETQYFGPGTRLLVL.

The chain carries TRBV7-9 and TRBJ2-3; possible D gene TRBD1, 5 bases. Germline V CDR1 and CDR2: SEHNR, FQNEAQ (reference sequence). V shed 4 bases and J shed 6 bases, with 14 bases lying between them. The CDR3 extends over 14 amino acids. CDR3 protein: CASSSNRQLDTQYF. CDR3 nucleotide sequence: TGTGCCAGCAGCTCCAATCGACAGTTGGATACGCAGTATTTT.